This TCR beta chain was captured by sequencing in a study of T-cell reconstitution after alpha-beta-depleted transplantation in children. Findings and caveats of the study: As was reported, about two months after transplant, alpha-beta T cells came from several hundred expanded graft clones. One year post-transplant, T-cell counts and diversity were largely derived from T cells produced anew. Surviving recipient T cells and intrathymic progenitors accounted for some patients' high TCRbeta diversity at day 60.

The germline V gene encodes CDR1 DFQATT and CDR2 SNEGSKA (reference sequence). The CDR3 is 15 amino acids. V gave up 4 bases and J gave up 6 bases; unmatched junction bases: 12. The library targeted TCRbeta and was prepared with unique molecular identifiers. TCRdb redid the calling of the PCR reads with MiXCR, one entry per CDR3 protein. The sample records about 250,000 distinct CDR3 sequences, 20% to 30% being singletons. This clonotype was found a few times. What it binds is unknown. The clonotype originates from a female patient aged 2 to 10 who had a stem cell transplant for congenital amegakaryocytic thrombocytopenia, so the T cells may come from the graft donor. This rearrangement joins TRBV20-1 to TRBJ2-1; 7 nucleotides match TRBD2. The specimen comprised PBMCs, mostly from graft donor cells, sampled 360 days after TCRalphabeta/CD19-depleted stem cell transplant. The CDR3 DNA reads TGCAGTGCTACCTTTCAGACTAGCTCGGGCAATGAGCAGTTCTTC. It yields the protein CSATFQTSSGNEQFF.